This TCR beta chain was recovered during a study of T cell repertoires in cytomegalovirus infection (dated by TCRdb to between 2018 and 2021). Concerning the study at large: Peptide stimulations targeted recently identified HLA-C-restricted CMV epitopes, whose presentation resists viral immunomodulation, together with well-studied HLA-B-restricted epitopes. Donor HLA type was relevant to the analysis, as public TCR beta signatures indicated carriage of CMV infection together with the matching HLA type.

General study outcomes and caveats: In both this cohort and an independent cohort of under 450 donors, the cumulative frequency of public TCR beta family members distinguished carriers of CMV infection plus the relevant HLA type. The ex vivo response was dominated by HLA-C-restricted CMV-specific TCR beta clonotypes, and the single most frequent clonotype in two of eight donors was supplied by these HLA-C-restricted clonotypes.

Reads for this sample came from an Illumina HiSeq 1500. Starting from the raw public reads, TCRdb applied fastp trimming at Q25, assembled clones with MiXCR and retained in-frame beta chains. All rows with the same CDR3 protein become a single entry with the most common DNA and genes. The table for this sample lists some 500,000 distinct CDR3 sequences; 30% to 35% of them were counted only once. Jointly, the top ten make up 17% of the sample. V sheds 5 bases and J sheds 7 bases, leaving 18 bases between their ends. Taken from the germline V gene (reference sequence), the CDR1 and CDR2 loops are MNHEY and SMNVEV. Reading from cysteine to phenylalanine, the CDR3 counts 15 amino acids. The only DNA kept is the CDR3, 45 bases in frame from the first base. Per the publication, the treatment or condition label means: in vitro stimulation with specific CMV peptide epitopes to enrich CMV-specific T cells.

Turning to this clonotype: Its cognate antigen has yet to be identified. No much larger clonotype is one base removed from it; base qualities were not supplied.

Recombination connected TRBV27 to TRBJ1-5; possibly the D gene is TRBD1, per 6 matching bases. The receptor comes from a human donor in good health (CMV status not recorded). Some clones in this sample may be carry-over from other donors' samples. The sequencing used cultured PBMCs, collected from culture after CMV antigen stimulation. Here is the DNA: TGTGCCAGCAGTCCCGGCAACAGGGCGGTGCAGCCCCAGCATTTT. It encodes CASSPGNRAVQPQHF.